This T cell receptor (beta chain) derives from a study of T-cell reconstitution after alpha-beta-depleted transplantation in children. Within the sample, this clonotype is medium-sized (0.01 to 0.1%). Antigen unknown. Findings of the study overall: Approximately two months post-transplant, alpha-beta T cells reportedly originated from several hundred expanded graft clones. The origin of high day-60 TCRbeta diversity in some patients lay in surviving recipient T cells and thymic progenitors. A year post-transplant, T-cell counts and diversity derived mostly from newly produced T cells.

Preparation of the TCRbeta library involved a method that used unique molecular identifiers. TCRdb re-derived calls from the PCR reads in MiXCR, one entry per CDR3 protein. The sample consists of 6,000 or so distinct CDR3 sequences, approximately 15% of them appearing once. The ends were cut back, 1 base at V and 5 bases at J, with 17 bases in the middle. CDR3 size: 16 residues. Germline V CDR1 and CDR2: MGHDK, SYGVNS. The V and J genes are TRBV25-1 and TRBJ2-5; no clear D. The sequencing here drew on PBMCs, taken before TCRalphabeta/CD19-depleted stem cell transplant. The receptor was isolated from a boy younger than 18 with acute lymphoblastic leukemia, due to receive a stem cell transplant. DNA for the CDR3: TGTGCCAGCAGTGAATTGGACGCGCCCCAATTGGAGACCCAGTACTTC. Its translation is CASSELDAPQLETQYF. Complete variable domain (other parts from reference TRBV25-1 and TRBJ2-5): EADIYQTPRYLVIGTGKKITLECSQTMGHDKMYWYQQDPGMELHLIHYSYGVNSTEKGDLSSESTVSRIRTEHFPLTLESARPSHTSQYLCASSELDAPQLETQYFGPGTRLLVL.